The rows below give T cell receptor beta chains drawn from one sample of a study of T cell responses to AZD1222 COVID-19 vaccine. Clones were read by immunoSEQ multiplex PCR, and TCRdb kept only the in-frame ones, dropping some. The sample lists 150,000 to 200,000 clones, just over 90% occurring once. This specimen was peripheral blood, taken 28 days after the second dose of the MenACWY control vaccine. The receptors were gathered from an adult who received the MenACWY meningococcal vaccine as a control. The CDR3 runs from the conserved cysteine through the conserved F or W. D genes are given only for firm matches. Not all rows give a size; the values are once, few, many and, for expanded clones, a class.

clone_size	v_call	cdr3_length	d_call	j_call	cdr3_aa	cdr3_nt
.	TRBV27	16	TRBD2	TRBJ2-1	CASSPAASGGYNEQFF	TGTGCCAGCAGCCCCGCCGCTAGCGGGGGTTACAATGAGCAGTTCTTC
.	TRBV9	16	.	TRBJ1-4	CASSVGGAGRNEKLFF	TGTGCCAGCAGCGTAGGGGGAGCAGGGAGGAATGAAAAACTGTTTTTT
.	TRBV5-4	14	TRBD1	TRBJ1-2	CASSSGGQYYGYTF	TGTGCCAGCAGCTCCGGGGGACAGTACTATGGCTACACCTTC
.	TRBV9	15	.	TRBJ1-1	CASSARQTTNTEAFF	TGTGCCAGCAGCGCCCGACAGACCACGAACACTGAAGCTTTCTTT
.	TRBV9	15	TRBD1	TRBJ1-6	CASSDSDRGERPLHF	TGTGCCAGCAGCGACTCCGACAGGGGGGAGCGACCCCTCCACTTT
.	TRBV3-1/TRBV3-2	16	TRBD2	TRBJ2-3	CASSPEAGGGADTQYF	TGTGCCAGCAGCCCCGAGGCGGGAGGGGGAGCAGATACGCAGTATTTT
once	TRBV18	13	.	TRBJ1-4	CASQSSANEKLFF	TGTGCCAGCCAGAGTTCAGCTAATGAAAAACTGTTTTTT
.	TRBV5-6	13	.	TRBJ2-7	CASSADSTYEQYF	TGTGCCAGCAGCGCGGACAGTACCTACGAGCAGTACTTC
.	TRBV24-1	15	.	TRBJ1-5	CATGPSVGSNQPQHF	TGTGCCACCGGGCCCTCGGTGGGGAGCAATCAGCCCCAGCATTTT
.	TRBV14	17	TRBD2	TRBJ2-2	CASSQAYPTSGIGELFF	TGTGCCAGCAGCCAAGCCTACCCGACTAGCGGGATCGGGGAGCTGTTTTTT
once	TRBV19	13	.	TRBJ1-5	CASSEGVGQPQHF	TGTGCCAGTAGTGAGGGTGTTGGTCAGCCCCAGCATTTT
.	TRBV28	14	TRBD2	TRBJ2-1	CAIRGLAWDNEQFF	TGTGCCATCCGCGGACTAGCGTGGGACAATGAGCAGTTCTTC
.	TRBV5-1	15	.	TRBJ2-3	CASMVSTRREDTQYF	TGCGCCAGCATGGTTTCGACACGCAGGGAAGATACGCAGTATTTT
.	TRBV19	14	.	TRBJ1-2	CASSSQGGGYGYTF	TGTGCCAGTAGTAGCCAGGGCGGGGGCTATGGCTACACCTTC
.	TRBV4-2	13	TRBD2	TRBJ2-1	CASSRGGRNEQFF	TGTGCCAGCAGCCGGGGGGGTCGCAATGAGCAGTTCTTC
.	TRBV2	18	TRBD2	TRBJ2-3	CASTILAGGTISTDTQYF	TGTGCCAGCACTATACTAGCGGGAGGGACAATCAGCACAGATACGCAGTATTTT
.	TRBV7-9	16	.	TRBJ2-1	CASSSRGVGSYNEQFF	TGTGCCAGCAGCTCTCGGGGAGTCGGCTCCTACAATGAGCAGTTCTTC
few	TRBV12-3/TRBV12-4	12	.	TRBJ1-6	CASSLVGSPLHF	TGTGCCAGCAGTTTAGTTGGTTCACCCCTCCACTTT
.	TRBV6-1	15	TRBD1	TRBJ1-5	CASSENRGSNQPQHF	TGTGCCAGCAGTGAAAACAGGGGCAGCAATCAGCCCCAGCATTTT
.	TRBV2	17	TRBD2	TRBJ2-7	CASSEPPGLAVSYEQYF	TGTGCCAGCAGTGAACCCCCAGGTCTAGCGGTCTCCTACGAGCAGTACTTC
.	TRBV6-5	15	.	TRBJ1-5	CASSGISGGNQPQHF	TGTGCCAGCAGCGGCATATCAGGGGGCAATCAGCCCCAGCATTTT
.	TRBV24-1	16	TRBD1	TRBJ2-1	CATSDLPDRGVNEQFF	TGTGCCACCAGTGATCTGCCGGACAGGGGAGTAAATGAGCAGTTCTTC
.	TRBV2	14	.	TRBJ1-1	CASSKIYRTDEAFF	TGTGCCAGCAGTAAAATATACCGGACAGATGAAGCTTTCTTT
.	TRBV19	17	.	TRBJ2-2	CASSIGPGVVLTGELFF	TGTGCCAGTAGTATAGGTCCAGGGGTAGTCCTCACCGGGGAGCTGTTTTTT
.	TRBV24-1	16	.	TRBJ2-6	CATSDPTGPGANVLTF	TGTGCCACCAGTGATCCGACAGGACCTGGGGCCAACGTCCTGACTTTC
.	TRBV18	13	TRBD1	TRBJ2-5	CASSPLTGGEEDF	TGTGCCAGCTCACCGCTAACAGGGGGCGAAGAAGACTTC
.	TRBV6-5	12	.	TRBJ2-3	CAISNQQDTQYF	TGTGCCATCTCGAATCAGCAGGATACGCAGTATTTT
.	TRBV5-1	12	.	TRBJ1-4	CASSFRGEKLFF	TGCGCCAGCAGCTTCAGAGGGGAAAAACTGTTTTTT
.	TRBV7-7	15	TRBD2	TRBJ2-3	CASSLGTSGRGTQYF	TGTGCTAGCAGCTTAGGCACTAGCGGGAGGGGTACGCAGTATTTT
.	TRBV27	14	.	TRBJ2-5	CASSHDRRQETQYF	TGTGCCAGCAGCCACGACAGGCGACAAGAGACCCAGTACTTC
.	TRBV10-2	11	.	TRBJ1-2	CASRGAGGYTF	TGCGCCAGCAGAGGGGCGGGTGGCTACACCTTC
.	TRBV27	14	.	TRBJ2-1	CASRGGSPYNEQFF	TGTGCCTCCAGGGGCGGGAGCCCCTACAATGAGCAGTTCTTC
.	TRBV7-2	16	TRBD2	TRBJ2-7	CASSLVSGRALGEQYF	TGTGCCAGCAGCCTCGTTAGCGGGAGGGCCTTGGGTGAGCAGTACTTC
once	TRBV9	13	.	TRBJ2-5	CASSVDSKETQYF	TGTGCCAGCAGCGTAGACTCCAAAGAGACCCAGTACTTC
.	TRBV6-5	15	.	TRBJ2-1	CASTYGRGRKNEQFF	TGTGCCAGCACTTACGGGCGCGGTCGAAAAAATGAGCAGTTCTTC
once	TRBV10-1	15	.	TRBJ2-5	CASSPLPGRGETQYF	TGCGCCAGCAGCCCTCTACCGGGCAGGGGAGAGACCCAGTACTTC
.	TRBV29-1	14	.	TRBJ2-1	CSVEDPAGVNEQFF	TGCAGCGTTGAAGATCCAGCGGGTGTCAATGAGCAGTTCTTC
.	TRBV3-1/TRBV3-2	17	TRBD2	TRBJ2-1	CASSPSTSGRTYSEQFF	TGTGCCAGCAGCCCTTCGACTAGCGGGAGGACGTATTCTGAGCAGTTCTTC
.	TRBV27	15	TRBD2	TRBJ2-2	CASRGLAGETGELFF	TGTGCCAGCAGGGGACTAGCGGGAGAGACCGGGGAGCTGTTTTTT
.	TRBV5-1	16	.	TRBJ2-3	CASSLEGREGTDTQYF	TGCGCCAGCAGCTTGGAGGGCAGGGAAGGCACAGATACGCAGTATTTT
.	TRBV2	15	TRBD2	TRBJ2-2	CASRGLAGVTGELFF	TGTGCCAGCAGGGGACTAGCGGGAGTCACCGGGGAGCTGTTTTTT
.	TRBV7-2	19	TRBD2	TRBJ2-7	CASSIAGTSGRPLRYEQYF	TGTGCCAGCAGCATTGCCGGGACTAGCGGGCGCCCACTTCGATACGAGCAGTACTTC
.	TRBV7-6	13	TRBD1	TRBJ1-2	CASSEGTGVPYTF	TGTGCCAGCAGCGAGGGGACAGGAGTCCCCTACACCTTC
.	TRBV11-2	13	.	TRBJ2-7	CASSLLSSYEQYF	TGTGCCAGCAGCTTATTGAGTTCCTACGAGCAGTACTTC
.	TRBV30	13	.	TRBJ1-1	CAWSKASNTEAFF	TGTGCCTGGAGTAAGGCCAGCAACACTGAAGCTTTCTTT
.	TRBV20-1	12	.	TRBJ1-2	CSASVGAFGYTF	TGCAGTGCTAGTGTGGGGGCGTTCGGCTACACCTTC
.	TRBV7-9	12	TRBD2	TRBJ2-1	CASRLAGNEQFF	TGTGCCAGCAGGCTAGCGGGAAATGAGCAGTTCTTC
.	TRBV11-2	15	TRBD1	TRBJ1-2	CASSRTIDRAYGYTF	TGTGCCAGCAGCCGCACCATTGACAGGGCCTATGGCTACACCTTC
.	TRBV11-3	13	.	TRBJ1-1	CASSLMGDTEAFF	TGTGCCAGCAGCTTGATGGGAGACACTGAAGCTTTCTTT
.	TRBV2	15	.	TRBJ1-3	CASSLFGEAGNTIYF	TGTGCCAGCAGCCTTTTCGGGGAGGCTGGAAACACCATATATTTT
.	TRBV2	17	TRBD1	TRBJ2-7	CASSDFPGQGALYEQYF	TGTGCCAGCAGTGACTTCCCGGGACAGGGGGCCCTCTACGAGCAGTACTTC
.	TRBV11-3	16	.	TRBJ2-1	CASSIGGTVSRNEQFF	TGTGCCAGCAGCATAGGGGGGACTGTGTCGAGGAATGAGCAGTTCTTC
once	TRBV28	16	.	TRBJ1-6	CASSLPRASYNSPLHF	TGTGCCAGCAGTTTACCGAGGGCCTCCTATAATTCACCCCTCCACTTT
few	TRBV6-5	13	.	TRBJ1-6	CASKYAVNSPLHF	TGTGCCAGCAAATACGCCGTTAATTCACCCCTCCACTTT
once	TRBV4-2	13	.	TRBJ2-1	CASSDRPYNEQFF	TGTGCCAGCTCGGACCGACCGTACAATGAGCAGTTCTTC
.	TRBV27	14	.	TRBJ2-7	CASSFNGGVREQYF	TGTGCCAGCAGTTTCAACGGGGGCGTTCGAGAGCAGTACTTC
.	TRBV13	16	.	TRBJ1-6	CASSQRRTARDSPLHF	TGTGCCAGCAGCCAAAGGAGGACAGCCCGGGATTCACCCCTCCACTTT
.	TRBV24-1	15	.	TRBJ2-1	CATSKASVPYNEQFF	TGTGCCACCAGTAAGGCTAGCGTACCCTACAATGAGCAGTTCTTC